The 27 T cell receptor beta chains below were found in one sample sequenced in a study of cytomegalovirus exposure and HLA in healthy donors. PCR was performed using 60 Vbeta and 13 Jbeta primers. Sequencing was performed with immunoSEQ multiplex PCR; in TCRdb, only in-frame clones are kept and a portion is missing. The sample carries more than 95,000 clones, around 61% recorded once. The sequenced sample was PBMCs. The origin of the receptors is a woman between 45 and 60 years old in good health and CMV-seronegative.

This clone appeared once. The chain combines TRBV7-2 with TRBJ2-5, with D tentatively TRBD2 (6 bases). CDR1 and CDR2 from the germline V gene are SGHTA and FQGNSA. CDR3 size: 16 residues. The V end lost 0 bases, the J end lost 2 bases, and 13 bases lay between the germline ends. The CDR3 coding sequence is TGTGCCAGCAGCTTAGCGAGGGTAGCGGCGCAAGAGACCCAGTACTTC. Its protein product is CASSLARVAAQETQYF.

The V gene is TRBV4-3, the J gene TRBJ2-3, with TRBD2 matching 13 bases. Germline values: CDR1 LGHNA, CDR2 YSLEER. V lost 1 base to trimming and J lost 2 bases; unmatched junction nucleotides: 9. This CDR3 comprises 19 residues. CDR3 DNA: TGCGCCAGCAGCCAAGGTGCTGGGACTAGCGGGAAGACCACAGATACGCAGTATTTT. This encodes CASSQGAGTSGKTTDTQYF.

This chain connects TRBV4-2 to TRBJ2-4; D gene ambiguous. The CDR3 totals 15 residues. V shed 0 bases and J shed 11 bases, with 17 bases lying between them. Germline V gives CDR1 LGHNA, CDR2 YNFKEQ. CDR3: CASSQDLSQRSFQYF. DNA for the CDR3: TGTGCCAGCAGCCAAGATTTATCCCAGAGGTCTTTTCAGTACTTC.

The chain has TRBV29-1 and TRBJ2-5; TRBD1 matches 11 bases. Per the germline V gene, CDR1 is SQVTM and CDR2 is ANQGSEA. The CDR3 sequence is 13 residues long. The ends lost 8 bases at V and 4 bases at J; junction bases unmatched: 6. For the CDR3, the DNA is TGCAGCCAAGGACAGGGGGCTCGAGAGACCCAGTACTTC. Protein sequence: CSQGQGARETQYF.

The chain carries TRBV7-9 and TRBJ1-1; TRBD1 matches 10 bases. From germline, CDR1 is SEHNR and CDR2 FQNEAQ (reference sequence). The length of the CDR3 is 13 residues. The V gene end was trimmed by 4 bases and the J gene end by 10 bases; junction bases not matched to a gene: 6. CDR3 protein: CASSSRQGARAFF. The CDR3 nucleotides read TGTGCCAGCAGCTCAAGACAGGGGGCTCGAGCTTTCTTT.

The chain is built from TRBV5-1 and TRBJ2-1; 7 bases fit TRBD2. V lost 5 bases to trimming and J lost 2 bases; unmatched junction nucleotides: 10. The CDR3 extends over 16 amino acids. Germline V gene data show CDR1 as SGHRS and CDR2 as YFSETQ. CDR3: CASSKRDYRAYNEQFF. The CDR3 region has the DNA TGCGCCAGCAGTAAACGGGACTATCGAGCCTACAATGAGCAGTTCTTC.

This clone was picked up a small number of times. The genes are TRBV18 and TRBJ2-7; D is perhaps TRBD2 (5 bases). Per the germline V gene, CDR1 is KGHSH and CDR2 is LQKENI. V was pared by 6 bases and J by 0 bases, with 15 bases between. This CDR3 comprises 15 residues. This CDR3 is CASSPMVGLSYEQYF. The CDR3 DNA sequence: TGTGCCAGCTCCCCAATGGTAGGACTCTCCTACGAGCAGTACTTC.

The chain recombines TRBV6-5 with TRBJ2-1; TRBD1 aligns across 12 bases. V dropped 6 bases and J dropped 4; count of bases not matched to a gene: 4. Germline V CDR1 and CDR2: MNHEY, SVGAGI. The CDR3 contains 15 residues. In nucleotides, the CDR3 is TGTGCCAGCAGCTGGGGACAGGGGGCTTACAATGAGCAGTTCTTC. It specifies CASSWGQGAYNEQFF.

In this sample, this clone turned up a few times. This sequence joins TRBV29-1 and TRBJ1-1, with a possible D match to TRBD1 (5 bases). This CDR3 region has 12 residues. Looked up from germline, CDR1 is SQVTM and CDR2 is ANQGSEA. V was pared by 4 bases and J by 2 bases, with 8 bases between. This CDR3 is CSVGGGNTEAFF. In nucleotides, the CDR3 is TGCAGCGTTGGGGGGGGAAACACTGAAGCTTTCTTT.

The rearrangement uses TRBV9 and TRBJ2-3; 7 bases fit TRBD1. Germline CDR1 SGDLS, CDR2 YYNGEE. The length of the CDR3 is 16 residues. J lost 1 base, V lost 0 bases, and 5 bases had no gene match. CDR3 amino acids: CASSVAATGGTDTQYF. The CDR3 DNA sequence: TGTGCCAGCAGCGTAGCAGCCACAGGGGGCACAGATACGCAGTATTTT.

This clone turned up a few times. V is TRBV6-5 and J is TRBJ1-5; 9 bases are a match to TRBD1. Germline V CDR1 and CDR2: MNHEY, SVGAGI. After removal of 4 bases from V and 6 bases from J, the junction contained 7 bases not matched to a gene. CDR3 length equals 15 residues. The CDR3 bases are TGTGCCAGCAGTTTAAGACAGGGGGGAAGTCAGCCCCAGCATTTT. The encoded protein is CASSLRQGGSQPQHF.

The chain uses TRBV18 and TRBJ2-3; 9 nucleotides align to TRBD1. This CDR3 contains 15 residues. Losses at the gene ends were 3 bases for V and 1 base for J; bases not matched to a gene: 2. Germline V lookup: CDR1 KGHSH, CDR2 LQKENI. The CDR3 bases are TGTGCCAGCTCACCGGGACAGGGCGGCACAGATACGCAGTATTTT. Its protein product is CASSPGQGGTDTQYF. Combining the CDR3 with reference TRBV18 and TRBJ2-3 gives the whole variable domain NAGVMQNPRHLVRRRGQEARLRCSPMKGHSHVYWYRQLPEEGLKFMVYLQKENIIDESGMPKERFSAEFPKEGPSILRIQQVVRGDSAAYFCASSPGQGGTDTQYFGPGTRLTVL.

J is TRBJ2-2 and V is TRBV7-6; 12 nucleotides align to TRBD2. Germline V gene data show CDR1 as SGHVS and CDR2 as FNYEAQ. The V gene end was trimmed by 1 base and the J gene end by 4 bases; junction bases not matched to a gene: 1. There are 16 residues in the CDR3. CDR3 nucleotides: TGTGCCAGCAGCTTAGGGACTAGCGGGATCACCGGGGAGCTGTTTTTT. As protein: CASSLGTSGITGELFF.

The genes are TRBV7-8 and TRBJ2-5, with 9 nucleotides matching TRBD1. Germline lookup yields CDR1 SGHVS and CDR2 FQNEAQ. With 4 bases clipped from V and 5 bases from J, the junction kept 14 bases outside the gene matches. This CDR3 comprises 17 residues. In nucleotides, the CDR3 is TGTGCCAGCAGCTCCAAGCGGACAGGGGTCCTCTCGGAGACCCAGTACTTC. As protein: CASSSKRTGVLSETQYF.

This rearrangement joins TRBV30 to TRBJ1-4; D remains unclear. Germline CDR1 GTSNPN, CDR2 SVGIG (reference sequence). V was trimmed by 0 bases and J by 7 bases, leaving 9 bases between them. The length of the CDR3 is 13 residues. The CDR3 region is CAWSVINGEKLFF. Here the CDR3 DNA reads TGTGCCTGGAGTGTAATTAACGGTGAAAAACTGTTTTTT.

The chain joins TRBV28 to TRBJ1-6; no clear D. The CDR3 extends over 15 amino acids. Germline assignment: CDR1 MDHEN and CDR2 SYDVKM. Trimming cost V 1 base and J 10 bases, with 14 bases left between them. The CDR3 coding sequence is TGTGCCAGCAGTTTATATCTGGGCTCTTTGTCACCCCTCCACTTT. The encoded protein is CASSLYLGSLSPLHF. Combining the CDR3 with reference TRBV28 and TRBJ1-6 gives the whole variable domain DVKVTQSSRYLVKRTGEKVFLECVQDMDHENMFWYRQDPGLGLRLIYFSYDVKMKEKGDIPEGYSVSREKKERFSLILESASTNQTSMYLCASSLYLGSLSPLHFGNGTRLTVT.

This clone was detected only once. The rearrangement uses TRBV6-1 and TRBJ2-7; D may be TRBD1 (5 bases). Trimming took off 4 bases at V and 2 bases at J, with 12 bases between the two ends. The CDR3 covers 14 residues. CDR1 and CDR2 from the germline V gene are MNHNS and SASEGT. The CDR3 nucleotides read TGTGCCAGCAGTGTGACACCAGGGCCCTACGAGCAGTACTTC. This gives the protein CASSVTPGPYEQYF.

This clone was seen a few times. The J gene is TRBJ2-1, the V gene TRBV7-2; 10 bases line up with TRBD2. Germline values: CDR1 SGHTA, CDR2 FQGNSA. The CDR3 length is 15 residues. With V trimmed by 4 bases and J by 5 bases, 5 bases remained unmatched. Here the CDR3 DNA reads TGTGCCAGCAGCTACAGCGGGGGGGTACACAATGAGCAGTTCTTC. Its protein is CASSYSGGVHNEQFF.

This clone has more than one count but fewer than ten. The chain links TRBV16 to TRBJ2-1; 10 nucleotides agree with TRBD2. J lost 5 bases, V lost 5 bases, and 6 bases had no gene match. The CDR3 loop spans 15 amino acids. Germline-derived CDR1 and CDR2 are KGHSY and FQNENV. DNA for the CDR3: TGTGCCAGCAGCAACCTAGCGGGGGCAAACAATGAGCAGTTCTTC. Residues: CASSNLAGANNEQFF.

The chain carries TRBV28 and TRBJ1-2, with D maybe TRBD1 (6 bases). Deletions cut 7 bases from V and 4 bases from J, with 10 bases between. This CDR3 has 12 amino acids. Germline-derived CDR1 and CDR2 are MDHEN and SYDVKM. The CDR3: CASKIQGYGYTF. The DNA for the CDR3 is TGTGCCAGCAAAATACAGGGCTATGGCTACACCTTC.

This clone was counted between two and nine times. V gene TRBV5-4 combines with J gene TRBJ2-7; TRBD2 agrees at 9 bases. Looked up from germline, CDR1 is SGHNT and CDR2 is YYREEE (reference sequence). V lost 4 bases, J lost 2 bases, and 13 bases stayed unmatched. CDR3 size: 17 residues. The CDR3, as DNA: TGTGCCAGCAGCAACCCCACCAGCGGGAGGACCACCTACGAGCAGTACTTC. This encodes CASSNPTSGRTTYEQYF. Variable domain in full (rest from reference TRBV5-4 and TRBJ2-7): ETGVTQSPTHLIKTRGQQVTLRCSSQSGHNTVSWYQQALGQGPQFIFQYYREEENGRGNFPPRFSGLQFPNYSSELNVNALELDDSALYLCASSNPTSGRTTYEQYFGPGTRLTVT.

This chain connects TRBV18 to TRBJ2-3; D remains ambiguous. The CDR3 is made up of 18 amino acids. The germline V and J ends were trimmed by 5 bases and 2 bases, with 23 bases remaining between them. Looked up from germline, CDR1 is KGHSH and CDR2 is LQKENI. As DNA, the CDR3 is TGTGCCAGCTCAGACCCCATCCGAGAAGCGCTCAACACAGATACGCAGTATTTT. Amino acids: CASSDPIREALNTDTQYF.

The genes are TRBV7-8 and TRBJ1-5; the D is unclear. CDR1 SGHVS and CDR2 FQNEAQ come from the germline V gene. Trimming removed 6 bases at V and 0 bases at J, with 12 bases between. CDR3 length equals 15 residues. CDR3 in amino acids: CASRSTEYSNQPQHF. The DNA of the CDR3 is TGTGCCAGCAGATCAACAGAGTATAGCAATCAGCCCCAGCATTTT.

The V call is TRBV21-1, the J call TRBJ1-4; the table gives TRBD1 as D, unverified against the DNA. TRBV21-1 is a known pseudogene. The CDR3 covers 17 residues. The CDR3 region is CASSRGQDKAPGEKLFF. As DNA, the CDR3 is TGTGCCAGCAGCAGAGGACAGGACAAGGCCCCCGGGGAAAAACTGTTTTTT.

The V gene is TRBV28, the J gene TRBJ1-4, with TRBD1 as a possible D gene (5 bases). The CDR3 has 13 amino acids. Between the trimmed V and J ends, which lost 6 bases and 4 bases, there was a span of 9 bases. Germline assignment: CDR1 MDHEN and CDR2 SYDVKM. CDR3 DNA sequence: TGTGCCAGCAGGTGGGGACTTAATGAAAAACTGTTTTTT. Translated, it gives CASRWGLNEKLFF.

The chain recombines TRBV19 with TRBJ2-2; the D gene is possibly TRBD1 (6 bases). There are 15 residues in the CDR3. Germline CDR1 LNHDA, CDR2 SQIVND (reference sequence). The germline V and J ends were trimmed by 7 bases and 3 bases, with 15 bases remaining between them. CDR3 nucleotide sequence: TGTGCCAGTAACCTGGGGCAGGGGTACACCGGGGAGCTGTTTTTT. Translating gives CASNLGQGYTGELFF.

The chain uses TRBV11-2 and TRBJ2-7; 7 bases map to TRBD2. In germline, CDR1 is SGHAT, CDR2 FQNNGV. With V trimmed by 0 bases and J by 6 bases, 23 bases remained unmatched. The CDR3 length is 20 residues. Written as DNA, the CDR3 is TGTGCCAGCAGCTTAGAAGTCGGGACTACCAATCGGGCTCTAAGGGTCGAGCAGTACTTC. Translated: CASSLEVGTTNRALRVEQYF. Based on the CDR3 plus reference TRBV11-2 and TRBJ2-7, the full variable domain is EAGVAQSPRYKIIEKRQSVAFWCNPISGHATLYWYQQILGQGPKLLIQFQNNGVVDDSQLPKDRFSAERLKGVDSTLKIQPAKLEDSAVYLCASSLEVGTTNRALRVEQYFGPGTRLTVT.